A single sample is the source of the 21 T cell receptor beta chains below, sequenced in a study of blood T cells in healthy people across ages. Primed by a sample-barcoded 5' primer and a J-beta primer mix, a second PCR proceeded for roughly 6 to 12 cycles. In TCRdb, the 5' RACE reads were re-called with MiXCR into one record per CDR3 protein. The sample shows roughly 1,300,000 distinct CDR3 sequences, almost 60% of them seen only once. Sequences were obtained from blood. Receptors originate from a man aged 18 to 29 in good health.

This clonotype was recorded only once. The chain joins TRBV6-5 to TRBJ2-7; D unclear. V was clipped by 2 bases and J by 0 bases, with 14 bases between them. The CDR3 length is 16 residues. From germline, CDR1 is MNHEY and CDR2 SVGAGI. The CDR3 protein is CASSYVHGPSSYEQYF. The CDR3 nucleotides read TGTGCCAGCAGTTACGTACACGGGCCGAGCTCCTACGAGCAGTACTTC.

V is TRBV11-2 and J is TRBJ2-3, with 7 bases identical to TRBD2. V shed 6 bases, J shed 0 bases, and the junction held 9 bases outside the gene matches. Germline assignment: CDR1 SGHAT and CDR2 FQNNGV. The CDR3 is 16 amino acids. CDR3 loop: CASRPRLAASTDTQYF. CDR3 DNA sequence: TGTGCCAGCAGACCCCGGCTAGCGGCTAGCACAGATACGCAGTATTTT. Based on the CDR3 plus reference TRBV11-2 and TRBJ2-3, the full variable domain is EAGVAQSPRYKIIEKRQSVAFWCNPISGHATLYWYQQILGQGPKLLIQFQNNGVVDDSQLPKDRFSAERLKGVDSTLKIQPAKLEDSAVYLCASRPRLAASTDTQYFGPGTRLTVL.

CDR3 in amino acids: CASSLHTQGAGSYEQYF. CDR3 in DNA: TGTGCCAGCAGCTTACATACACAGGGGGCAGGTTCCTACGAGCAGTACTTC. The J gene is TRBJ2-7, the V gene TRBV11-2, with 9 bases identical to TRBD1. Germline CDR1 and CDR2: SGHAT and FQNNGV. The length of the CDR3 is 17 residues. The ends lost 2 bases at V and 1 base at J; junction bases unmatched: 9.

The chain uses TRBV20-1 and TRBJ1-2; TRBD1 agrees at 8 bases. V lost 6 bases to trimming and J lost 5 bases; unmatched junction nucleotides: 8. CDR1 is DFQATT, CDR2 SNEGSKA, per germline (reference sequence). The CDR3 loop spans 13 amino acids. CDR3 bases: TGCAGTGCGCCCGGGACAGGAGTATATGGCTACACCTTC. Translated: CSAPGTGVYGYTF.

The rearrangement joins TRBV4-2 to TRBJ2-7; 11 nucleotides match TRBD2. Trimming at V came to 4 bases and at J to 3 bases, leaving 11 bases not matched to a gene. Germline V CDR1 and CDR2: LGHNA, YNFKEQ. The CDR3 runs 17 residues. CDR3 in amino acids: CASSPRDGTSGYYEQYF. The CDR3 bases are TGTGCCAGCAGCCCCCGAGACGGGACTAGCGGTTACTACGAGCAGTACTTC.

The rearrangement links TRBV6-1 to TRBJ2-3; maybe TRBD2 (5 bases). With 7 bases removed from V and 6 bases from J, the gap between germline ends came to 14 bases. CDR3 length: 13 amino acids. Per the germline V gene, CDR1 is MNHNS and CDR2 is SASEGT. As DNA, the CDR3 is TGTGCCAGCAAAAAGGGAGAGTCGGATACGCAGTATTTT. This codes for CASKKGESDTQYF.

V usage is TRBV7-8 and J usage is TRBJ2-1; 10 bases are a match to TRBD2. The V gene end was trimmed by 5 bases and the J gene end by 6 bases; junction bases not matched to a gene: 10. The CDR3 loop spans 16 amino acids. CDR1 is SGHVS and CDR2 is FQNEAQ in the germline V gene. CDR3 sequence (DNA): TGTGCCAGCAGCCCTCTGGCTAGCGGGAGTATCAATGAGCAGTTCTTC. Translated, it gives CASSPLASGSINEQFF.

The CDR3 spells CAIGLGVNSGANVLTF. The CDR3 DNA sequence: TGTGCCATCGGGTTAGGGGTGAACTCTGGGGCCAACGTCCTGACTTTC. The chain carries TRBV10-3 and TRBJ2-6; D perhaps matches TRBD1 (5 bases). The CDR3 sequence is 16 residues long. CDR1 ENHRY and CDR2 SYGVKD come from the germline V gene. V gave up 8 bases and J gave up 0 bases, with 14 bases separating them.

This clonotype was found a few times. The CDR3 coding sequence is TGCGCCAGCAGCCAAGAAGGCGGAACGATAAAGGGCTACACCTTC. This encodes CASSQEGGTIKGYTF. The genes are TRBV4-1 and TRBJ1-2, with unresolved D. V lost 0 bases, J lost 8 bases, and 16 bases lay in between. CDR1 is MGHRA and CDR2 is YSYEKL in the germline V gene. CDR3 length equals 15 residues.

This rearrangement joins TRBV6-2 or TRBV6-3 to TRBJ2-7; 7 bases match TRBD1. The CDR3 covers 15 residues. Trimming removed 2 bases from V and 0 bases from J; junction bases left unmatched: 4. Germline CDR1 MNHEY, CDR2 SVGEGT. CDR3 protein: CASSYLRDSSYEQYF. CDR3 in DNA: TGTGCCAGCAGTTACCTCCGGGACAGCTCCTACGAGCAGTACTTC.

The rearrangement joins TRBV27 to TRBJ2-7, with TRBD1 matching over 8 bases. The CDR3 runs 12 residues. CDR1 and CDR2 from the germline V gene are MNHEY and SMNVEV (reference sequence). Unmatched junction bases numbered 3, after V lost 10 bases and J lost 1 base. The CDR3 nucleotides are TGTGCCACTAGGACAGGGTCCTACGAGCAGTACTTC. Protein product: CATRTGSYEQYF.

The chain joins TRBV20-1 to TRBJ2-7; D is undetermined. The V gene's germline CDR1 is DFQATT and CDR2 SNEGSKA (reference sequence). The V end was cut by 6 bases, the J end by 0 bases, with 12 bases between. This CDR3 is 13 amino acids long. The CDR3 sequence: CSADGIDSYEQYF. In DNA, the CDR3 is TGCAGTGCAGATGGGATAGACTCCTACGAGCAGTACTTC.

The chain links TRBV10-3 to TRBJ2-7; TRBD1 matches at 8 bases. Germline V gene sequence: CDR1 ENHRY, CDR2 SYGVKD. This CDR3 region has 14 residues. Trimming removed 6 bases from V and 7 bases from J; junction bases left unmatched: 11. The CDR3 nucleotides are TGTGCCATCAGAGAGACAGGGGCTTCGCGGGAGCAGTACTTC. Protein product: CAIRETGASREQYF.

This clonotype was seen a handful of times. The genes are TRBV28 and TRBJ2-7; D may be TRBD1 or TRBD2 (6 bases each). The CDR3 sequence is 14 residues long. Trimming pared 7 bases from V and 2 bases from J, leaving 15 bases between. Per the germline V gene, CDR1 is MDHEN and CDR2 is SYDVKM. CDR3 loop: CASNGGPPTYEQYF. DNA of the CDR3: TGTGCCAGCAATGGGGGGCCACCAACCTACGAGCAGTACTTC.

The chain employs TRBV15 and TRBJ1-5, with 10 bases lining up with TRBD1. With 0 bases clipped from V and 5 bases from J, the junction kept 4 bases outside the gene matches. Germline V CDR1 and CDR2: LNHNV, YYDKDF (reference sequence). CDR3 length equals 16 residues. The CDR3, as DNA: TGTGCCACCAGCAGAGATCGGACAGGGGGATATCAGCCCCAGCATTTT. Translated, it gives CATSRDRTGGYQPQHF.

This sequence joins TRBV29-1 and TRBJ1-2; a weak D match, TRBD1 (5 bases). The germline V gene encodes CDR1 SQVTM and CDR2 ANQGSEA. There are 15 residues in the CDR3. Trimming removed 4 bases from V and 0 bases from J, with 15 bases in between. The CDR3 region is CSVVTGRGANYGYTF. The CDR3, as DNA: TGCAGCGTTGTTACGGGACGGGGAGCTAACTATGGCTACACCTTC.

The CDR3 region is CASSWGDGDAEAFF. The CDR3 nucleotides are TGCGCCAGCAGCTGGGGGGACGGTGACGCTGAAGCTTTCTTT. This chain connects TRBV5-1 to TRBJ1-1, with D tentatively TRBD1 (5 bases). The CDR3 is 14 residues long. Germline V gene sequence: CDR1 SGHRS, CDR2 YFSETQ. V lost 3 bases to trimming and J lost 6 bases, with 15 bases between them.

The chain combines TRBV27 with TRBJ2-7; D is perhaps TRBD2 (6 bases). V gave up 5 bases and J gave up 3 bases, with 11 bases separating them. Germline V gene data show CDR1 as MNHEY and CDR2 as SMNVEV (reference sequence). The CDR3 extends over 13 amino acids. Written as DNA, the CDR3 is TGTGCCAGCAGTCGTATGGAGGGCTACGAGCAGTACTTC. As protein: CASSRMEGYEQYF.

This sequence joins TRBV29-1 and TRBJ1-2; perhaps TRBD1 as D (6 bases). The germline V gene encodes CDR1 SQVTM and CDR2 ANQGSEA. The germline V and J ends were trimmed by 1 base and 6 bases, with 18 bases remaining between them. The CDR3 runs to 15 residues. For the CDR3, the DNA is TGCAGCGTTGAAGGAAGGGGGGCGAGGATGGATGGCTACACCTTC. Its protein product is CSVEGRGARMDGYTF.

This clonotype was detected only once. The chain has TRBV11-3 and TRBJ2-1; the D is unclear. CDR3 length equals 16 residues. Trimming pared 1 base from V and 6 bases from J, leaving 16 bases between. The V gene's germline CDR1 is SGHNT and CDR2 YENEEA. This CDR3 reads CASSLGPKSIPNEQFF. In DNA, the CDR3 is TGTGCCAGCAGCTTAGGTCCGAAGTCGATACCCAATGAGCAGTTCTTC.

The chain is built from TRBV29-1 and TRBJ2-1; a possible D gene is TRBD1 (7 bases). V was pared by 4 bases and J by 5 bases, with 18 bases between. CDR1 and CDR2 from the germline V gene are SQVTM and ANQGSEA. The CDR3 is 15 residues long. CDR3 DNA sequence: TGCAGCGTTGTAGGTTGGAGGGGGCGCGACAATGAGCAGTTCTTC. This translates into CSVVGWRGRDNEQFF.